The 15 T cell receptor beta chains in this list originate from one sample, sequenced in a study of T cells in localized non-small cell lung cancer. Assay: immunoSEQ multiplex PCR; the TCRdb copy retains only in-frame clones and omits some. The table includes about 57,000 clones, approximately 89% detected once. The sequencing here drew on peripheral blood, taken before any cancer treatment. The receptors originated from a man between 35 and 75 years old with stage I lung adenocarcinoma.

The chain recombines TRBV7-2 with TRBJ1-3; possibly TRBD1 for D (6 bases). The CDR3 spans 15 residues. V dropped 1 base and J dropped 8 bases, with 15 bases sitting between them. Germline lookup yields CDR1 SGHTA and CDR2 FQGNSA. DNA for the CDR3: TGTGCCAGCAGCTTAGGGGGACATAGGATCGACACCATATATTTT. It encodes CASSLGGHRIDTIYF.

The rearrangement joins TRBV9 to TRBJ1-1, with 9 bases that match TRBD1. The CDR3 has 15 amino acids. CDR1 is SGDLS, CDR2 YYNGEE, per germline. Unmatched junction bases numbered 8, after V lost 3 bases and J lost 5 bases. CDR3 residues: CASSESQGARTEAFF. CDR3 bases: TGTGCCAGCAGCGAGTCACAGGGGGCGCGTACTGAAGCTTTCTTT.

The chain couples TRBV28 to TRBJ1-2; D remains unclear. Germline V gives CDR1 MDHEN, CDR2 SYDVKM. The CDR3 loop spans 14 amino acids. Trimming left V 6 bases short and J 0 bases short, with 11 bases between. The CDR3 spells CASRTLAANYGYTF. Here the CDR3 DNA reads TGTGCCAGCAGGACCCTTGCAGCTAACTATGGCTACACCTTC.

The chain has TRBV9 and TRBJ2-5; a weak D match, TRBD1 (5 bases). V was clipped by 5 bases and J by 0 bases, with 14 bases between them. The germline gives CDR1 SGDLS, CDR2 YYNGEE. This CDR3 is built from 15 residues. In DNA, the CDR3 is TGTGCCAGCAGTGACGGGCAGGGTTACCAAGAGACCCAGTACTTC. Encoded protein: CASSDGQGYQETQYF.

The V and J genes are TRBV27 and TRBJ2-3, with D perhaps matching TRBD1 (7 bases). This CDR3 is 15 amino acids long. Trimming removed 3 bases from V and 0 bases from J, with 10 bases in between. Germline CDR1 and CDR2: MNHEY and SMNVEV (reference sequence). The CDR3 coding sequence is TGTGCCAGCAGTTTTGCGGGACAGAGCACAGATACGCAGTATTTT. It codes for CASSFAGQSTDTQYF.

This rearrangement joins TRBV7-2 to TRBJ1-1; D gene uncertain. This CDR3 region has 13 residues. Germline-derived CDR1 and CDR2 are SGHTA and FQGNSA. Trimming stripped 5 bases from V and 3 bases from J, with 10 bases between. CDR3: CASSEGRDTEAFF. In DNA, the CDR3 is TGTGCCAGCAGCGAGGGCCGGGACACTGAAGCTTTCTTT.

The genes are TRBV7-2 and TRBJ2-5, with 11 nucleotides matching TRBD2. Germline V CDR1 and CDR2: SGHTA, FQGNSA. The junction had 11 bases not matched to a gene; V was cut back by 4 bases and J by 4 bases. The CDR3 runs to 17 residues. The CDR3 bases are TGTGCCAGCAGCTCTCTCTTAGCGGGAGGGCCGGGAGAGACCCAGTACTTC. This translates into CASSSLLAGGPGETQYF. The complete variable domain, with remaining parts taken from reference TRBV7-2 and TRBJ2-5, reads GAGVSQSPSNKVTEKGKDVELRCDPISGHTALYWYRQSLGQGLEFLIYFQGNSAPDKSGLPSDRFSAERTGGSVSTLTIQRTQQEDSAVYLCASSSLLAGGPGETQYFGPGTRLLVL.

Points on this clone: Other DNA sequences in the sample encode the same CDR3. The CDR3 DNA sequence: TGTGCCTGGAGTCGGGACAGCAATCAGCCCCAGCATTTT. This translates into CAWSRDSNQPQHF. The gene calls are TRBV30 and TRBJ1-5; possibly TRBD1 for D (5 bases). In germline, CDR1 is GTSNPN, CDR2 SVGIG (reference sequence). The CDR3 totals 13 residues. Trimming shortened V by 2 bases and J by 1 base, and 6 bases separated the two germline ends.

In its sample, this clone was seen once. The gene calls are TRBV10-3 and TRBJ2-3; perhaps TRBD2 as D (5 bases). Trimming took off 10 bases at V and 4 bases at J, with 15 bases between the two ends. Germline lookup yields CDR1 ENHRY and CDR2 SYGVKD. The CDR3 extends over 13 amino acids. In DNA form, the CDR3 reads TGTGCCACAAAGGAGCCGAGGGCAGATACGCAGTATTTT. Translating it yields CATKEPRADTQYF.

The chain couples TRBV28 to TRBJ2-1; D uncertain. The germline CDR1 and CDR2 sequences are MDHEN and SYDVKM. V was trimmed by 5 bases and J by 7 bases, leaving 6 bases between them. The CDR3 loop spans 11 amino acids. The CDR3 loop is CASSPQNEQFF. CDR3 nucleotide sequence: TGTGCCAGCAGTCCCCAGAATGAGCAGTTCTTC. The full variable domain, its missing parts supplied by reference TRBV28 and TRBJ2-1, is DVKVTQSSRYLVKRTGEKVFLECVQDMDHENMFWYRQDPGLGLRLIYFSYDVKMKEKGDIPEGYSVSREKKERFSLILESASTNQTSMYLCASSPQNEQFFGPGTRLTVL.

V gene TRBV18 combines with J gene TRBJ2-3, with D maybe TRBD2 (6 bases). Trimming cost V 0 bases and J 5 bases, with 12 bases left between them. The CDR3 is 15 residues long. Germline CDR1 is KGHSH and CDR2 is LQKENI. CDR3 sequence reads: CASSPPLGGGDTQYF. The CDR3 region has the DNA TGTGCCAGCTCACCACCCCTGGGGGGAGGAGATACGCAGTATTTT.

CDR3 nucleotide sequence: TGTGCCTGGAGTGTCCCGGGACAGGGGCTCGATGAGCAGTTCTTC. This gives the protein CAWSVPGQGLDEQFF. The chain carries TRBV30 and TRBJ2-1; 10 nucleotides line up with TRBD1. The trim removed 0 bases at V and 8 bases at J, leaving 7 bases unmatched. This CDR3 is 15 amino acids long. The germline CDR1 and CDR2 sequences are GTSNPN and SVGIG (reference sequence).

This clone occurred once. This rearrangement joins TRBV29-1 to TRBJ1-1; D unresolved. The CDR3 consists of 12 residues. In germline, CDR1 is SQVTM, CDR2 ANQGSEA. V was pared by 0 bases and J by 8 bases, with 10 bases between. This chain's CDR3 is CSVEDTEAEAFF. CDR3 nucleotide sequence: TGCAGCGTTGAAGATACGGAGGCAGAAGCTTTCTTT. Full variable domain (remainder filled in from reference TRBV29-1 and TRBJ1-1): SAVISQKPSRDICQRGTSLTIQCQVDSQVTMMFWYRQQPGQSLTLIATANQGSEATYESGFVIDKFPISRPNLTFSTLTVSNMSPEDSSIYLCSVEDTEAEAFFGQGTRLTVV.

The J gene is TRBJ2-1, the V gene TRBV6-5; tentatively, D is TRBD1 (5 bases). Trimming left V 0 bases short and J 2 bases short, with 8 bases between. There are 15 residues in the CDR3. The germline V gene encodes CDR1 MNHEY and CDR2 SVGAGI. The CDR3 DNA follows: TGTGCCAGCAGTTACTCGTGGGGCGCCTACAATGAGCAGTTCTTC. Its translation: CASSYSWGAYNEQFF.

This chain links TRBV19 with TRBJ2-1, with D perhaps matching TRBD1 (5 bases). The germline V and J ends were trimmed by 5 bases and 2 bases, with 13 bases remaining between them. Per the germline V gene, CDR1 is LNHDA and CDR2 is SQIVND (reference sequence). This CDR3 comprises 15 residues. This CDR3 reads CASSPWRTTYNEQFF. The CDR3 region has the DNA TGTGCCAGTAGTCCTTGGCGGACAACCTACAATGAGCAGTTCTTC.